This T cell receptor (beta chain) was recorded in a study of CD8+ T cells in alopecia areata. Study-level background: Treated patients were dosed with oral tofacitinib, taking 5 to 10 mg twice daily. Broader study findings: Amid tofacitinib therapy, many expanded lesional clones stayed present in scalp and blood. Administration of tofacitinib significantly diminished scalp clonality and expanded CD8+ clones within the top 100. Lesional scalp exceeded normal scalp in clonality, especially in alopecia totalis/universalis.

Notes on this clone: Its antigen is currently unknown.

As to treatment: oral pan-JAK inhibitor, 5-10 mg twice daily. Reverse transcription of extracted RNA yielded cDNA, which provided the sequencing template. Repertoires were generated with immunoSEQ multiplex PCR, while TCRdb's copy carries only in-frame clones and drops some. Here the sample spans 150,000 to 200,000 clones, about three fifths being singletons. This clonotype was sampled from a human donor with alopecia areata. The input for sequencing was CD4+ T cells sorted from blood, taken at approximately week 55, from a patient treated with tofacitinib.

CDR3 DNA sequence: TGTGCCAGCAGCCCGCGACTAGCGGGGGTACAAGAGACCCAGTACTTC. Amino acid sequence: CASSPRLAGVQETQYF. The chain employs TRBV4-2 and TRBJ2-5, with 12 bases aligning to TRBD2. This CDR3 region has 16 residues. Germline V gene sequence: CDR1 LGHNA, CDR2 YNFKEQ. With V trimmed by 4 bases and J by 2 bases, 5 bases remained unmatched.